This paragraph covers one T cell receptor (beta chain) sequence. This clone's antigen is unknown. Within one base of it there is no much larger clone, and no base qualities were kept. The data were taken from a study of T cells after yellow fever vaccination (dated by TCRdb to between 2018 and 2020). Study-level background: The SMART-Seq v4 Ultra Low Input RNA kit was used to prepare libraries from fractions with low cell numbers. To follow T-cell clones before and after primary and booster YFV17D yellow fever vaccination, bulk TCR alpha and beta repertoires were sequenced over time. Two healthy male donors, one aged 18 to 29 and one aged 30 to 40 years, made up the cohort. Bulk PBMC replicates and cell subsets were isolated from blood drawn at multiple timepoints before and after both primary and secondary immunization. Overall results and qualifications from the work: The study included only a couple of donors, which limits how far the findings can be generalized. After the booster, most of the clones that had expanded following primary vaccination were detected again (just under 97% of CD4 and around 88% of CD8), which suggests that memory was broadly maintained. Computational filtering was required because FACS-sorted repertoires could contain abundant contaminating clonotypes from the bulk population. The secondary T-cell response was weaker than the primary response but faster, peaking on day 5 instead of day 15. A small share of clonotypes occurred in both CD4 and CD8 compartments, likely arising from convergent recombination.

Sample treatment or condition, as interpreted from the label and publication: live attenuated yellow fever vaccine strain. At every blood-draw timepoint, two biological replicates of bulk PBMCs were collected. A standard Ficoll-Paque protocol was used to isolate PBMCs from peripheral blood. TriZol was used to extract RNA from bulk PBMCs, from CD4 and CD8 fractions, and from dextramer-positive and dextramer-negative fractions. TCR cDNA was synthesized by 5'RACE template switching, which introduced a universal primer site and unique molecular identifiers. Priming of cDNA synthesis was performed from both the TCR alpha and TCR beta constant segments. Library amplification used two PCR steps, and the second PCR step added sample barcodes and sequencing adapters. Sequencing of libraries was performed on Illumina HiSeq 2500 (2x100 bp) or NovaSeq (2x150 bp). The authors' analysis ran thus. MIGEC was used to demultiplex reads and collapse the reads into UMI consensus sequences, and MiXCR was used for V(D)J alignment. Vaccine-responding clonotypes were defined with edgeR using replicate PBMC samples, requiring FDR below 0.01 and a log2 fold change above 5 up to day 15. Each bulk clonotype received a CD4 or CD8 identity based on whether the sequenced CD4 or CD8 repertoire contained that clonotype at higher abundance. TCRdb cleaned the public reads at Q25 with fastp, built clones with MiXCR and kept in-frame beta chains. Here each entry gathers all rows of one CDR3 protein and keeps the most common genes and DNA. V and J calls and clone size were set by TCRdb, not the authors. The sample profile shows 310,000 or so distinct CDR3 sequences; around 6.8% of them were found once. The ten largest clones represent over 15% of the sample.

For this chain, trimming is 6 bases at the V end and 8 bases at the J end, and the number of junction bases without a gene match is 13. Taken from cysteine to phenylalanine, the CDR3 has 15 residues. The CDR3 DNA has 45 bases and is translated from base 1. The rearranged segments are TRBV12-3 or TRBV12-4 and TRBJ2-1; TRBD1 matches 7 bases in the middle. The sequencing here drew on PBMCs, taken about 41 days after the first yellow fever vaccination. The clonotype was recovered from a man between 18 and 29 years old who received the YFV17D yellow fever vaccine. The encoded CDR3 is CASRPTGADSDEQFF. Here is the DNA: TGTGCCAGCAGACCAACAGGGGCTGATTCCGATGAGCAGTTCTTC.